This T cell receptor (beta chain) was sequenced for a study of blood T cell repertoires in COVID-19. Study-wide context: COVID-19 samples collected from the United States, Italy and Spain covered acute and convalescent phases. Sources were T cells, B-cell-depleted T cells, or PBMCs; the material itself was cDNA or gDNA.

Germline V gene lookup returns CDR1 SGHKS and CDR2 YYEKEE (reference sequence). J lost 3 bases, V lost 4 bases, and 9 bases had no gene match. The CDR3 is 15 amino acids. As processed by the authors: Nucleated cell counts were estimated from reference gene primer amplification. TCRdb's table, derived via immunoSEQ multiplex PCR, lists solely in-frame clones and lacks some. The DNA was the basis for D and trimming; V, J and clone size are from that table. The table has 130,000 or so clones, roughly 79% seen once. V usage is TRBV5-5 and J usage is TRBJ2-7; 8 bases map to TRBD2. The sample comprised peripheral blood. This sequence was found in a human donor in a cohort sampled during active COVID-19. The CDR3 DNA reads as TGTGCCAGCAGCCCTCCGGGGGGGCGGATCTACGAGCAGTACTTC. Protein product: CASSPPGGRIYEQYF.